The 28 T cell receptor beta chains given below trace back to one sample, sequenced in a study of neurological immune-mediated disorders. TCRdb re-derived calls from the 5' RACE reads in MiXCR, one entry per CDR3 protein. The sample lists 35,000 to 45,000 distinct CDR3 sequences, almost 7.5% occurring once. Sequences were obtained from PBMCs. These receptors were obtained from a woman between 40 and 50 years old in good health.

This clonotype was counted many times. The chain links TRBV6-4 to TRBJ2-3; D call uncertain. The CDR3 has 13 amino acids. Trimming took 8 bases from V and 6 from J, leaving 15 bases between them. Per germline, CDR1 MRHNA and CDR2 SNTAGT. The CDR3 region is CASSKRPEDTQYF. CDR3 sequence (DNA): TGTGCCAGCTCCAAGCGACCCGAGGATACGCAGTATTTT.

This clonotype has at least ten counts. One end of the junction is discordant with germline, which a read error may explain. This sequence joins TRBV10-3 and TRBJ2-5, with a tentative D call TRBD2 (5 bases). This CDR3 spans 16 amino acids. CDR1 ENHRY and CDR2 SYGVKD come from the germline V gene. CDR3 DNA sequence: TGTGCCAGCAGTTACTCGAGATTGGACTTCCAAGAGACCCAGTACTTC. Protein sequence: CASSYSRLDFQETQYF.

At least ten counts were recorded for this clonotype. The chain employs TRBV6-5 and TRBJ2-3, with D possibly being TRBD1 or TRBD2 (5 bases each). CDR3 length: 13 residues. Trimming took 8 bases from V and 3 from J, leaving 12 bases between them. Germline V lookup: CDR1 MNHEY, CDR2 SVGAGI. The CDR3 protein is CASRQRRTDTQYF. The CDR3 DNA is TGTGCCAGCCGACAGCGGAGGACAGATACGCAGTATTTT.

This clonotype was recorded many times. The chain couples TRBV27 to TRBJ2-7; 11 positions match TRBD2. Germline V gene sequence: CDR1 MNHEY, CDR2 SMNVEV (reference sequence). The V and J ends lost 8 bases and 2 bases, in that order; junction bases with no gene match: 8. This CDR3 is 15 amino acids long. CDR3 protein: CASGLAGGPTYEQYF. The CDR3 nucleotides read TGTGCCAGCGGATTAGCGGGAGGGCCGACCTACGAGCAGTACTTC.

This clonotype was seen repeatedly, ten times or more. The rearrangement joins TRBV21-1 to TRBJ1-1; TRBD1, the D gene given by the table, was not confirmed from the DNA. TRBV21-1 is deemed a pseudogene. The CDR3 consists of 10 residues. Written as DNA, the CDR3 is TGTGCCAGCAAGGACAGGGACGCTTTCTTT. Encoded protein: CASKDRDAFF.

In its sample, this clonotype was seen many times. V gene TRBV7-9 combines with J gene TRBJ2-5, with no clear D. V lost 3 bases and J lost 3, with 2 bases in between. There are 11 residues in the CDR3. Germline CDR1 reads SEHNR; CDR2 reads FQNEAQ (reference sequence). The CDR3 DNA follows: TGTGCCAGCAGCTTCAAAGAGACCCAGTACTTC. Its translation: CASSFKETQYF.

This clonotype was counted ten times or more. The genes are TRBV10-3 and TRBJ2-7; D is undetermined. The germline V and J ends were trimmed by 2 bases and 3 bases, with 8 bases remaining between them. This CDR3 contains 13 residues. Germline lookup yields CDR1 ENHRY and CDR2 SYGVKD. Here the CDR3 DNA reads TGTGCCATCAGTGAGCCGCCCCTCTACGAGCAGTACTTC. This codes for CAISEPPLYEQYF.

This clonotype was picked up many times. V and J are TRBV5-4 and TRBJ2-3; 16 nucleotides align to TRBD2. The CDR3 is 19 residues long. Germline CDR1 reads SGHNT; CDR2 reads YYREEE (reference sequence). V lost 1 base, J lost 5 bases, and 10 bases stayed unmatched. The CDR3 reads CASSLSGLAGGPRVDTQYF. The CDR3 DNA reads as TGTGCCAGCAGCTTGTCGGGACTAGCGGGAGGGCCGCGGGTAGATACGCAGTATTTT.

This clonotype was picked up many times. The gene calls are TRBV6-1 and TRBJ2-7; D not resolved. The germline gives CDR1 MNHNS, CDR2 SASEGT. The CDR3 runs 14 residues. Between the trimmed V and J ends, which lost 7 bases and 6 bases, there was a span of 19 bases. CDR3 residues: CASKRSVGLAEQYF. The DNA of the CDR3 is TGTGCCAGCAAAAGGAGCGTCGGGCTCGCCGAGCAGTACTTC.

This clonotype occurred many times. The V gene is TRBV20-1, the J gene TRBJ1-6, with D possibly TRBD1 on 5 matching bases. Germline V gene lookup returns CDR1 DFQATT and CDR2 SNEGSKA (reference sequence). With 3 bases removed from V and 5 bases from J, the gap between germline ends came to 17 bases. This CDR3 is 16 amino acids long. CDR3 nucleotide sequence: TGCAGTGCTAGCCAGGGCAATGGGCTACATAATTCACCCCTCCACTTT. This sequence encodes CSASQGNGLHNSPLHF.

On this clonotype itself: This may be a read error: a much more frequent sequence differs by one nucleotide. This chain joins TRBV12-3 or TRBV12-4 and TRBJ2-2, with D perhaps assigned TRBD1 or TRBD2 (5 bases each). This CDR3 is built from 13 residues. The CDR3 loop is CASSSRVAGEMFF. The CDR3 nucleotides are TGTGCCAGCAGCTCCAGGGTAGCCGGGGAGATGTTTTTT.

This clonotype has ten or more counts. The chain joins TRBV5-1 to TRBJ2-3, with 9 bases that match TRBD1. The V gene's germline CDR1 is SGHRS and CDR2 YFSETQ. CDR3 size: 14 residues. With V trimmed by 8 bases and J by 8 bases, 12 bases remained unmatched. CDR3 DNA: TGCGCCAGTCAACAGGGGGCTCAGGTAGCTACGCAGTATTTT. Protein product: CASQQGAQVATQYF.

This clonotype was seen ten or more times. The chain employs TRBV2 and TRBJ1-3; 7 bases map to TRBD1. V lost 1 base, J lost 6 bases, and 6 bases stayed unmatched. Per germline, CDR1 SNHLY and CDR2 FYNNEI. The CDR3 has 15 residues. The DNA for the CDR3 is TGTGCCAGCAGTGAAGAAACAGGGGCCGAAAACACCATATATTTT. Translating it yields CASSEETGAENTIYF. The full variable domain, its missing parts supplied by reference TRBV2 and TRBJ1-3, is EPEVTQTPSHQVTQMGQEVILRCVPISNHLYFYWYRQILGQKVEFLVSFYNNEISEKSEIFDDQFSVERPDGSNFTLKIRSTKLEDSAMYFCASSEETGAENTIYFGEGSWLTVV.

This clonotype was found many times. The V and J genes are TRBV7-8 and TRBJ1-1, with D uncertain. The CDR3 is made up of 15 amino acids. Germline CDR1 SGHVS, CDR2 FQNEAQ. The germline V and J ends were trimmed by 1 base and 4 bases, with 13 bases remaining between them. In DNA, the CDR3 is TGTGCCAGCAGCTTAGAGAGGGCGGCTTTCACTGAAGCTTTCTTT. Translated: CASSLERAAFTEAFF.

This clonotype was observed at least ten times. The chain employs TRBV20-1 and TRBJ2-7; 9 bases match TRBD1. The junction had 13 bases not matched to a gene; V was cut back by 6 bases and J by 4 bases. CDR3 length: 15 residues. Germline lookup yields CDR1 DFQATT and CDR2 SNEGSKA (reference sequence). CDR3 nucleotides: TGCAGTGCCAACCAAGGGCTGACAGGGGGGTACGAGCAGTACTTC. Protein sequence: CSANQGLTGGYEQYF.

The table lists this clonotype with many counts. A clone one base away is much larger, so this may be a read error. The rearrangement joins TRBV7-9 to TRBJ1-1; 7 bases are shared with TRBD1. Germline CDR1 and CDR2: SEHNR and FQNEAQ (reference sequence). The CDR3 runs 15 residues. The CDR3 DNA follows: TGTACCAGCAGCATTCGACAGGGAGGGAACACTGAAGCTTTCTTT. Translated, it gives CTSSIRQGGNTEAFF.

Many counts were recorded for this clonotype. This rearrangement joins TRBV10-2 to TRBJ2-1; 8 nucleotides line up with TRBD2. Germline-derived CDR1 and CDR2 are WSHSY and SAAADI. Trimming cost V 6 bases and J 4 bases; bases outside gene matches: 8. The CDR3 is 15 amino acids. The DNA of the CDR3 is TGCGCCAGCAGGGGAGCGGGGGAACCATACAATGAGCAGTTCTTC. Amino acids: CASRGAGEPYNEQFF.

This clonotype appeared a few times. V is TRBV4-1 and J is TRBJ2-3, with 14 nucleotides matching TRBD2. There are 20 residues in the CDR3. Germline V gene data show CDR1 as MGHRA and CDR2 as YSYEKL. Trimming cost V 4 bases and J 5 bases; bases outside gene matches: 17. CDR3 region: CASSRLLGTSGGRAGDTQYF. The CDR3 DNA follows: TGCGCCAGCAGCCGCCTACTCGGGACTAGCGGGGGCCGTGCGGGAGATACGCAGTATTTT.

This clonotype has at least ten counts. The rearrangement links TRBV5-5 to TRBJ1-6; 9 nucleotides align to TRBD1. The CDR3 runs to 17 residues. Unmatched junction bases numbered 9, after V lost 3 bases and J lost 5 bases. Looked up from germline, CDR1 is SGHKS and CDR2 is YYEKEE (reference sequence). The CDR3 sequence is CASSSLDRGLNNSPLHF. The CDR3 bases are TGTGCCAGCAGCTCCTTGGACAGGGGTTTGAATAATTCACCCCTCCACTTT.

This clonotype was seen at least ten times. The chain joins TRBV2 to TRBJ1-5; D unclear. V lost 1 base to trimming and J lost 7 bases, with 11 bases between them. Germline CDR1 reads SNHLY; CDR2 reads FYNNEI. The CDR3 runs to 14 residues. The CDR3 loop reads CASSEGELSQPQHF. CDR3 sequence (DNA): TGTGCCAGCAGTGAAGGCGAACTTTCCCAGCCCCAGCATTTT.

This clonotype was counted many times. The chain carries TRBV3-1 and TRBJ1-5; D not resolved. This CDR3 comprises 15 residues. Germline V gene data show CDR1 as LGHDT and CDR2 as YNNKEL (reference sequence). V gave up 3 bases and J gave up 0 bases, with 9 bases separating them. CDR3 nucleotide sequence: TGTGCCAGCAGCCAGTACGCAGATAGCAATCAGCCCCAGCATTTT. Residues: CASSQYADSNQPQHF.

This clonotype was seen many times. The chain employs TRBV27 and TRBJ2-3, with D possibly being TRBD1 (5 bases). Trimming stripped 5 bases from V and 4 bases from J, with 13 bases between. In germline, CDR1 is MNHEY, CDR2 SMNVEV (reference sequence). The CDR3 sequence is 14 residues long. CDR3 loop: CASSKGVEADTQYF. CDR3 coding DNA: TGTGCCAGCAGTAAAGGGGTCGAAGCAGATACGCAGTATTTT.

This clonotype was detected many times. V is TRBV20-1 and J is TRBJ2-5; no reliable D call. V dropped 1 base and J dropped 2 bases, with 5 bases sitting between them. The CDR3 totals 12 residues. Germline V gives CDR1 DFQATT, CDR2 SNEGSKA (reference sequence). The CDR3 sequence is CSARGGQETQYF. The DNA for the CDR3 is TGCAGTGCTAGAGGCGGACAAGAGACCCAGTACTTC.

This clonotype occurred many times. J is TRBJ2-5 and V is TRBV20-1; D is unclear. V shed 5 bases and J shed 5 bases, with 24 bases lying between them. Germline CDR1 is DFQATT and CDR2 is SNEGSKA (reference sequence). CDR3 length: 16 amino acids. CDR3 DNA sequence: TGCAGTGCTGCCACGTCCCTACTTGACATCGGGGAGACCCAGTACTTC. As protein: CSAATSLLDIGETQYF.

The table lists this clonotype with many counts. The chain combines TRBV5-1 with TRBJ2-5, with 7 nucleotides matching TRBD1. Germline V lookup: CDR1 SGHRS, CDR2 YFSETQ. The CDR3 extends over 15 amino acids. Trimming removed 4 bases from V and 4 bases from J; junction bases left unmatched: 10. The CDR3 here is CASSTQGTEGETQYF. As DNA, the CDR3 is TGCGCCAGCAGCACCCAAGGGACAGAGGGAGAGACCCAGTACTTC.

This clonotype appeared many times. The chain joins TRBV2 to TRBJ2-1; D gene unclear. The CDR3 runs 12 residues. Between the trimmed V and J ends, which lost 3 bases and 15 bases, there was a span of 15 bases. Germline V gene lookup returns CDR1 SNHLY and CDR2 FYNNEI. The CDR3 protein is CASSDPGRSWFF. In DNA, the CDR3 is TGTGCCAGCAGTGACCCCGGACGGTCGTGGTTCTTC.

On this clonotype itself: A much larger clone differs by one base, so this may be a read error. The rearrangement links TRBV28 to TRBJ2-1, with a tentative D call TRBD1 (6 bases). The V and J ends lost 2 bases and 5 bases respectively, with 13 bases between them. The CDR3 is made up of 15 amino acids. Germline V gene lookup returns CDR1 MDHEN and CDR2 SYDVKM. The CDR3 DNA follows: TGTGCCAGCAGTTTAAGAGGGGGACCCAACAATGAGCAGTTCTTC. Its protein is CASSLRGGPNNEQFF.

This clonotype was detected many times. The chain uses TRBV6-5 and TRBJ1-1, with unresolved D. The CDR3 is 14 residues long. The germline V and J ends were trimmed by 0 bases and 1 base, with 6 bases remaining between them. The germline V gene has CDR1 MNHEY and CDR2 SVGAGI. DNA for the CDR3: TGTGCCAGCAGTTACTCGCTAGAGAACACTGAAGCTTTCTTT. Translation gives CASSYSLENTEAFF.